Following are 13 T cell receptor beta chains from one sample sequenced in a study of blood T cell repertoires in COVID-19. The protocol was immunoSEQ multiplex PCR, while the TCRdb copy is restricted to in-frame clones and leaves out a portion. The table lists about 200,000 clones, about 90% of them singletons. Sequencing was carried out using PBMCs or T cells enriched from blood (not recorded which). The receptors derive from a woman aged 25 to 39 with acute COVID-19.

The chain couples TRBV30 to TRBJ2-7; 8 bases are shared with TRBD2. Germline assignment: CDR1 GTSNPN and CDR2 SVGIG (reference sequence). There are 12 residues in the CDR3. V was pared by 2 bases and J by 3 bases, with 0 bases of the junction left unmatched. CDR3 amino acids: CAWSRGGYEQYF. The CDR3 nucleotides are TGTGCCTGGAGTCGGGGGGGCTACGAGCAGTACTTC. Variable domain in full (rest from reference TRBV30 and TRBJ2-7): SQTIHQWPATLVQPVGSPLSLECTVEGTSNPNLYWYRQAAGRGLQLLFYSVGIGQISSEVPQNLSASRPQDRQFILSSKKLLLSDSGFYLCAWSRGGYEQYFGPGTRLTVT.

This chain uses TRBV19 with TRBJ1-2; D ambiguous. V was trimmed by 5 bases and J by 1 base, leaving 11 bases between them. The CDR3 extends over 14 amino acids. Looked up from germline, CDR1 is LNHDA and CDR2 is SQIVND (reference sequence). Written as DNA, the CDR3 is TGTGCCAGTAGTCCCGGGGAGTTTAACTATGGCTACACCTTC. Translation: CASSPGEFNYGYTF.

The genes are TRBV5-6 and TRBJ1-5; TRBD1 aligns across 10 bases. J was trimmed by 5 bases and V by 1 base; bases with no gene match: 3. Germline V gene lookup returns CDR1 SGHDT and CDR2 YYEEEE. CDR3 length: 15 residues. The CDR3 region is CASSLKGQGYQPQHF. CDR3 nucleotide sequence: TGTGCCAGCAGCTTGAAGGGACAGGGGTATCAGCCCCAGCATTTT.

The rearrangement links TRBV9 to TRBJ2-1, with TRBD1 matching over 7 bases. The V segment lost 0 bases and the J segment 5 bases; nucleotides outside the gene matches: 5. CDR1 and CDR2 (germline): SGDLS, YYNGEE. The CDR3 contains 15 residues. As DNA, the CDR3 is TGTGCCAGCAGCGTAGATCCCGGGACAGACAATGAGCAGTTCTTC. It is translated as CASSVDPGTDNEQFF.

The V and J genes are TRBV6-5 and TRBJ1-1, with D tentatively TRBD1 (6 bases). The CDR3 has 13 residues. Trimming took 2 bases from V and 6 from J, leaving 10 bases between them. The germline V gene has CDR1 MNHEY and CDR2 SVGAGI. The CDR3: CASSYPGQSEAFF. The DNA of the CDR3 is TGTGCCAGCAGTTACCCAGGACAGTCTGAAGCTTTCTTT.

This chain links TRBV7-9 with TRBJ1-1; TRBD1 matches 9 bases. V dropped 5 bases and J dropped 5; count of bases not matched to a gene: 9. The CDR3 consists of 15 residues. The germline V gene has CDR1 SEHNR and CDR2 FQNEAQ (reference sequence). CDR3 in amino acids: CASSGTGTRGTEAFF. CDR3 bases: TGTGCCAGCAGCGGGACAGGGACAAGGGGGACTGAAGCTTTCTTT.

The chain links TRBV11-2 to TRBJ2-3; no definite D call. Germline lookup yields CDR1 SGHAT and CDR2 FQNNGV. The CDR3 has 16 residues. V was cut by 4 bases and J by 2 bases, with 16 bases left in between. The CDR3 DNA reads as TGTGCCAGCAGCTCATTTTTATCAGTCTCCACAGATACGCAGTATTTT. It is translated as CASSSFLSVSTDTQYF.

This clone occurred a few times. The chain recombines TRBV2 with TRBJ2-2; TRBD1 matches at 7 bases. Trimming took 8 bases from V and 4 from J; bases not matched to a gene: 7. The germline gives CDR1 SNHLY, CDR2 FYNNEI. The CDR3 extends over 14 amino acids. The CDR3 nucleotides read TGTGCCAGCGACAGGGACCGCGTCACCGGGGAGCTGTTTTTT. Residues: CASDRDRVTGELFF.

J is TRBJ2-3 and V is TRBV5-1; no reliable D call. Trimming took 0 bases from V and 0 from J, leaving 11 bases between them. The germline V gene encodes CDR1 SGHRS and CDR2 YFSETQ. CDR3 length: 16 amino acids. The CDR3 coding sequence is TGCGCCAGCAGCTTGGCTCTAGTGCTTAGCACAGATACGCAGTATTTT. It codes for CASSLALVLSTDTQYF.

CDR3 nucleotides: TGTGCCTGGAGTGCCCTGGGGACACACTACACCGGGGAGCTGTTTTTT. Protein product: CAWSALGTHYTGELFF. J is TRBJ2-2 and V is TRBV30; a possible D gene is TRBD1 (6 bases). V lost 1 base, J lost 3 bases, and 15 bases lay in between. Per the germline V gene, CDR1 is GTSNPN and CDR2 is SVGIG (reference sequence). This CDR3 contains 16 residues.

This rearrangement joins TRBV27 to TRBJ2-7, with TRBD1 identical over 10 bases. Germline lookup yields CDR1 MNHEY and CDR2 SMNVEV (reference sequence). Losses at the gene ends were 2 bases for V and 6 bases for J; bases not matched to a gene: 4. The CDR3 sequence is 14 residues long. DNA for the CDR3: TGTGCCAGCAGTTTAGGACAGGGGGTAGGCGAGCAGTACTTC. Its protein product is CASSLGQGVGEQYF.

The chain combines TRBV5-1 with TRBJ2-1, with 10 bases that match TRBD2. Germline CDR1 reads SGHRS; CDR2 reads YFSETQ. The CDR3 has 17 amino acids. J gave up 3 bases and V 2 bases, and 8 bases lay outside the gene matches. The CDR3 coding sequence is TGCGCCAGCAGCTTAGCCAGGGTAGCGGGGGGCTACAATGAGCAGTTCTTC. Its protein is CASSLARVAGGYNEQFF. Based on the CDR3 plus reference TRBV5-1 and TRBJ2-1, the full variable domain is KAGVTQTPRYLIKTRGQQVTLSCSPISGHRSVSWYQQTPGQGLQFLFEYFSETQRNKGNFPGRFSGRQFSNSRSEMNVSTLELGDSALYLCASSLARVAGGYNEQFFGPGTRLTVL.

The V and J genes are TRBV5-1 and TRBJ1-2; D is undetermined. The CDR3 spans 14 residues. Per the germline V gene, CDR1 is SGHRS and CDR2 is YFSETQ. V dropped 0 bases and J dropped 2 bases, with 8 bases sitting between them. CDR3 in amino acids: CASSLVVQNYGYTF. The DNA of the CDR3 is TGCGCCAGCAGCTTGGTGGTGCAGAACTATGGCTACACCTTC.